This T cell receptor beta chain is from a study of cytomegalovirus exposure and HLA in healthy donors. Study-level points and caveats: Segments of the TCR beta V type were, in most cases, productive about 87% or about 30% of the time in an earlier analysis.

With respect to this clone: What it binds is unknown.

Losses at the gene ends were 4 bases for V and 0 bases for J; bases not matched to a gene: 3. The CDR3 totals 14 residues. In germline, CDR1 is WNHNN, CDR2 SYGVQD (reference sequence). Researchers ran the PCR with 60 Vbeta and 13 Jbeta primers. Sequenced by immunoSEQ multiplex PCR; TCRdb stores in-frame clones only, minus some. The table lists approximately 170,000 clones, around 85% of them singletons, with 1% in the top ten. J is TRBJ2-7 and V is TRBV10-1, with 7 bases aligning to TRBD1. The sample was PBMCs. The TCR originated in a boy between 2 and 10 years old in good health and CMV-seronegative. The CDR3 DNA sequence: TGCGCCAGCAGTGGTCCAGGGGGCTCCTACGAGCAGTACTTC. Its protein is CASSGPGGSYEQYF.